This T cell receptor beta chain was obtained from a study of shared clonotypes between healthy human individuals. The study's findings and limits: Rarefaction analysis demonstrated incomplete sorted-subset sequencing notwithstanding large depth. Between several donors, naive CD4 clonotypes were shared at a level of about 5.3%.

Running of the assay took place at deep level. Each sorted subset replicate got 200 ng genomic DNA, 25,000 to 30,000 genomes. Sequencing used immunoSEQ multiplex PCR; TCRdb keeps in-frame clones, though not all of them. The table lists 2.5 million or so clones, just over 90% of them singletons. With respect to this clone: Its antigen is unidentified.

In germline, CDR1 is MDHEN, CDR2 SYDVKM. The germline V and J ends were trimmed by 4 bases and 8 bases, with 19 bases remaining between them. The CDR3 is 15 amino acids. The J gene is TRBJ2-3, the V gene TRBV28; either TRBD1 or TRBD2 may fit D (5 bases each). The sequencing input was naive CD4+ T cells sorted from blood. Subset defined: CD45RA+ positively selected. The clonotype originates from a man aged 18-30 years in good health. CDR3 sequence: CASSSSGTLTGTQYF. The DNA for the CDR3 is TGTGCCAGCAGTTCCTCCGGGACCTTAACGGGTACGCAGTATTTT. Based on the CDR3 plus reference TRBV28 and TRBJ2-3, the full variable domain is DVKVTQSSRYLVKRTGEKVFLECVQDMDHENMFWYRQDPGLGLRLIYFSYDVKMKEKGDIPEGYSVSREKKERFSLILESASTNQTSMYLCASSSSGTLTGTQYFGPGTRLTVL.